These 25 T cell receptor beta chains originate from one sample sequenced in a study of cytomegalovirus exposure and HLA in healthy donors. Primers for the PCR totalled 60 Vbeta and 13 Jbeta. Data came from immunoSEQ multiplex PCR; TCRdb stores just in-frame clones and leaves some out. This table has hundreds of thousands of clones, 75% to 80% appearing once. Material for sequencing was PBMCs. Receptors originate from a man aged 18 to 30 in good health and CMV-seronegative.

The J gene is TRBJ2-3, the V gene TRBV29-1, with 8 bases aligning to TRBD1. Germline CDR1 SQVTM, CDR2 ANQGSEA. The CDR3 loop spans 13 amino acids. J gave up 3 bases and V 4 bases, and 3 bases lay outside the gene matches. The CDR3 bases are TGCAGCGTTGTGGGACAGGTGACAGATACGCAGTATTTT. Protein sequence: CSVVGQVTDTQYF.

The V gene is TRBV9, the J gene TRBJ2-2; D perhaps matches TRBD2 (6 bases). Trimming cost V 1 base and J 5 bases, with 12 bases left between them. CDR3 length equals 15 residues. Looked up from germline, CDR1 is SGDLS and CDR2 is YYNGEE. The CDR3 DNA is TGTGCCAGCAGCGTATACGGGGGTCGAACCGGGGAGCTGTTTTTT. This gives the protein CASSVYGGRTGELFF.

The DNA of the CDR3 is TGTGCCAGCAGCGTAGTCGGGAGCACAGATACGCAGTATTTT. Amino acid sequence: CASSVVGSTDTQYF. The chain combines TRBV9 with TRBJ2-3; D is uncertain. In germline, CDR1 is SGDLS, CDR2 YYNGEE. The CDR3 runs to 14 residues. Trimming shortened V by 0 bases and J by 0 bases, and 5 bases separated the two germline ends.

V usage is TRBV7-9 and J usage is TRBJ2-7; 7 positions match TRBD1. The germline V gene encodes CDR1 SEHNR and CDR2 FQNEAQ (reference sequence). V lost 3 bases, J lost 5 bases, and 7 bases stayed unmatched. The CDR3 sequence is 14 residues long. The CDR3 protein is CASSFPDRAHEQYF. The CDR3 region has the DNA TGTGCCAGCAGCTTCCCTGACAGGGCCCACGAGCAGTACTTC.

This rearrangement joins TRBV7-2 to TRBJ1-5, with 7 bases fitting TRBD1. J gave up 2 bases and V 0 bases, and 1 base lay outside the gene matches. CDR3 length equals 15 residues. Germline CDR1 and CDR2: SGHTA and FQGNSA. CDR3 residues: CASSLARGGNQPQHF. CDR3 nucleotides: TGTGCCAGCAGCTTAGCCAGGGGGGGCAATCAGCCCCAGCATTTT. Supplemented by reference TRBV7-2 and TRBJ1-5, the full variable domain reads GAGVSQSPSNKVTEKGKDVELRCDPISGHTALYWYRQSLGQGLEFLIYFQGNSAPDKSGLPSDRFSAERTGGSVSTLTIQRTQQEDSAVYLCASSLARGGNQPQHFGDGTRLSIL.

The chain employs TRBV13 and TRBJ2-1, with 10 nucleotides matching TRBD1. Germline assignment: CDR1 PRHDT and CDR2 FYEKMQ (reference sequence). Trimming took 3 bases from V and 15 from J; bases not matched to a gene: 11. The CDR3 length is 14 residues. The CDR3 DNA sequence: TGTGCCAGCAGCTTGAGGACAGGGGGTAGTATGAGGTTCTTC. Residues: CASSLRTGGSMRFF. The full variable domain, completed using reference TRBV13 and TRBJ2-1, is AAGVIQSPRHLIKEKRETATLKCYPIPRHDTVYWYQQGPGQDPQFLISFYEKMQSDKGSIPDRFSAQQFSDYHSELNMSSLELGDSALYFCASSLRTGGSMRFFGPGTRLTVL.

The genes are TRBV4-3 and TRBJ2-3, with D perhaps TRBD2 (6 bases). Trimming took 5 bases from V and 4 from J, leaving 13 bases between them. Germline V gene lookup returns CDR1 LGHNA and CDR2 YSLEER. This CDR3 spans 14 amino acids. The chain's CDR3 is CASSNSGEADTQYF. The CDR3 coding sequence is TGCGCCAGCAGCAATTCGGGGGAAGCAGATACGCAGTATTTT.

The rearrangement joins TRBV27 to TRBJ1-1; 9 bases line up with TRBD1. V gave up 4 bases and J gave up 6 bases; unmatched junction bases: 6. From germline, CDR1 is MNHEY and CDR2 SMNVEV (reference sequence). The length of the CDR3 is 14 residues. The CDR3 reads CASSYRGRVSEAFF. CDR3 DNA sequence: TGTGCCAGCAGTTACAGGGGGCGCGTCTCTGAAGCTTTCTTT.

The chain links TRBV18 to TRBJ2-7, with D uncertain. The germline gives CDR1 KGHSH, CDR2 LQKENI. V lost 3 bases to trimming and J lost 0 bases, with 18 bases between them. This CDR3 has 17 amino acids. The CDR3 nucleotides are TGTGCCAGCTCACCCCGAAGCGTAGGCCCAGCCTCCTACGAGCAGTACTTC. Its protein is CASSPRSVGPASYEQYF.

The chain uses TRBV6-4 and TRBJ1-2, with 7 nucleotides matching TRBD1. J was trimmed by 7 bases and V by 4 bases; bases with no gene match: 9. The CDR3 extends over 14 amino acids. From germline, CDR1 is MRHNA and CDR2 SNTAGT. The CDR3, as DNA: TGTGCCAGCAGTGTTGAACAGGGGTCCCTTGGCTACACCTTC. Translation: CASSVEQGSLGYTF.

This rearrangement joins TRBV2 to TRBJ2-1, with 12 bases identical to TRBD2. There are 17 residues in the CDR3. V lost 6 bases, J lost 5 bases, and 11 bases stayed unmatched. Germline CDR1 reads SNHLY; CDR2 reads FYNNEI. CDR3: CASRYSSSGRGNNEQFF. The CDR3 DNA reads as TGTGCCAGCAGATACAGTTCTAGCGGGAGGGGTAACAATGAGCAGTTCTTC.

In this sample, this clone turned up once. The V and J genes are TRBV9 and TRBJ2-1, with D possibly matching TRBD2 (5 bases). In germline, CDR1 is SGDLS, CDR2 YYNGEE. The CDR3 is 19 amino acids. V was pared by 4 bases and J by 3 bases, with 26 bases between. CDR3 amino acids: CASSSIDVTGNILYNEQFF. The CDR3 nucleotides are TGTGCCAGCAGCTCTATAGATGTAACCGGGAACATTCTCTACAATGAGCAGTTCTTC. The full variable domain, completed using reference TRBV9 and TRBJ2-1, is DSGVTQTPKHLITATGQRVTLRCSPRSGDLSVYWYQQSLDQGLQFLIQYYNGEERAKGNILERFSAQQFPDLHSELNLSSLELGDSALYFCASSSIDVTGNILYNEQFFGPGTRLTVL.

The rearrangement joins TRBV5-1 to TRBJ2-1; the match to TRBD2 covers 16 bases. V shed 1 base, J shed 10 bases, and the junction held 11 bases outside the gene matches. The CDR3 contains 18 residues. CDR1 and CDR2 (germline): SGHRS, YFSETQ. The CDR3 DNA is TGCGCCAGCAGCTTGAACTTCGCCGGGACTAGCGGGAGGGGCGAGCAGTTCTTC. Encoded protein: CASSLNFAGTSGRGEQFF.

This clone was seen a handful of times. This chain uses TRBV7-2 with TRBJ1-1; D is unclear. CDR1 and CDR2 (germline): SGHTA, FQGNSA. CDR3 length: 14 residues. The V gene lost 5 bases and the J gene lost 1 base, with 11 bases spanning the gap. CDR3 nucleotide sequence: TGTGCCAGCAGCGTAAATGAGGAGAACACTGAAGCTTTCTTT. This gives the protein CASSVNEENTEAFF.

The J gene is TRBJ2-4, the V gene TRBV28; 15 nucleotides agree with TRBD2. Germline CDR1 is MDHEN and CDR2 is SYDVKM. CDR3 size: 19 residues. Losses at the gene ends were 5 bases for V and 7 bases for J; bases not matched to a gene: 15. The CDR3 region is CASSPYPGLAGGEGNIQYF. As DNA, the CDR3 is TGTGCCAGCAGTCCTTATCCGGGACTAGCGGGAGGAGAGGGGAACATTCAGTACTTC. The complete variable domain, with remaining parts taken from reference TRBV28 and TRBJ2-4, reads DVKVTQSSRYLVKRTGEKVFLECVQDMDHENMFWYRQDPGLGLRLIYFSYDVKMKEKGDIPEGYSVSREKKERFSLILESASTNQTSMYLCASSPYPGLAGGEGNIQYFGAGTRLSVL.

This chain uses TRBV9 with TRBJ2-3, with 13 bases lining up with TRBD2. The V segment lost 1 base and the J segment 6 bases; nucleotides outside the gene matches: 5. CDR1 and CDR2 from the germline V gene are SGDLS and YYNGEE. CDR3 length: 16 residues. As DNA, the CDR3 is TGTGCCAGCAGCGTAACTAGCGGGAGGGCCGGGGATACGCAGTATTTT. It encodes CASSVTSGRAGDTQYF.

The chain carries TRBV5-1 and TRBJ2-2; 9 bases map to TRBD1. Germline CDR1 reads SGHRS; CDR2 reads YFSETQ. J gave up 4 bases and V 2 bases, and 3 bases lay outside the gene matches. CDR3 length: 15 residues. The CDR3 coding sequence is TGCGCCAGCAGCTTCGGGACAGGGCCCACCGGGGAGCTGTTTTTT. It specifies CASSFGTGPTGELFF.

This clone has only one observation. This chain connects TRBV11-2 to TRBJ2-3; 10 bases are shared with TRBD2. Germline V gives CDR1 SGHAT, CDR2 FQNNGV. Losses at the gene ends were 0 bases for V and 4 bases for J; bases not matched to a gene: 7. The CDR3 consists of 17 residues. The CDR3, as DNA: TGTGCCAGCAGCTTAGAGAAGCGGGGGGGCTTGGCAGATACGCAGTATTTT. This sequence encodes CASSLEKRGGLADTQYF.

V is TRBV28 and J is TRBJ1-4; 8 bases line up with TRBD1. From germline, CDR1 is MDHEN and CDR2 SYDVKM. This CDR3 is 12 amino acids long. The V gene end was trimmed by 8 bases and the J gene end by 5 bases; junction bases not matched to a gene: 1. CDR3 amino acids: CASRQGNEKLFF. The CDR3 DNA sequence: TGTGCCAGCCGACAGGGGAATGAAAAACTGTTTTTT.

The rearrangement links TRBV5-1 to TRBJ1-4, with D perhaps TRBD1 (5 bases). CDR1 and CDR2 (germline): SGHRS, YFSETQ. V lost 3 bases, J lost 6 bases, and 15 bases lay in between. The CDR3 extends over 15 amino acids. As DNA, the CDR3 is TGCGCCAGCAGCTCGCTGGGGCAGCTAGATGAAAAACTGTTTTTT. This codes for CASSSLGQLDEKLFF. Combining the CDR3 with reference TRBV5-1 and TRBJ1-4 gives the whole variable domain KAGVTQTPRYLIKTRGQQVTLSCSPISGHRSVSWYQQTPGQGLQFLFEYFSETQRNKGNFPGRFSGRQFSNSRSEMNVSTLELGDSALYLCASSSLGQLDEKLFFGSGTQLSVL.

As to this clone: The same CDR3 can be traced to other DNA sequences in this sample. The chain links TRBV5-6 to TRBJ1-2; 9 nucleotides align to TRBD1. CDR1 is SGHDT, CDR2 YYEEEE, per germline. V lost 0 bases to trimming and J lost 6 bases; unmatched junction nucleotides: 0. This CDR3 has 13 residues. The CDR3: CASSLGQGDGYTF. As DNA, the CDR3 is TGTGCCAGCAGCTTGGGACAGGGGGATGGCTACACCTTC.

This clone turned up a few times. The chain recombines TRBV6-1 with TRBJ2-5, with 11 bases fitting TRBD2. Per the germline V gene, CDR1 is MNHNS and CDR2 is SASEGT. The CDR3 is 14 residues long. V gave up 6 bases and J gave up 5 bases; unmatched junction bases: 5. The CDR3: CASRLAGAVETQYF. For the CDR3, the DNA is TGTGCCAGCAGACTAGCGGGGGCTGTCGAGACCCAGTACTTC.

This clone was counted a few times. The rearrangement joins TRBV2 to TRBJ2-7; 9 positions match TRBD2. V shed 7 bases and J 2 bases; nucleotides not matched to a gene: 3. CDR1 and CDR2 from the germline V gene are SNHLY and FYNNEI. This CDR3 contains 13 residues. DNA for the CDR3: TGTGCCAGCAAGGCTAGCGGGACCTACGAGCAGTACTTC. This codes for CASKASGTYEQYF. The whole variable domain, remainder taken from reference TRBV2 and TRBJ2-7, is EPEVTQTPSHQVTQMGQEVILRCVPISNHLYFYWYRQILGQKVEFLVSFYNNEISEKSEIFDDQFSVERPDGSNFTLKIRSTKLEDSAMYFCASKASGTYEQYFGPGTRLTVT.

For this clone: The identical CDR3 is also encoded by other nucleotide sequences in the sample. The V call is TRBV5-4, the J call TRBJ1-2; 11 bases align to TRBD1. The J segment lost 2 bases and the V segment lost 2 bases, leaving 8 bases of the junction unmatched. Germline CDR1 SGHNT, CDR2 YYREEE (reference sequence). The CDR3 is 17 residues long. In DNA, the CDR3 is TGTGCCAGCAGCTTCTCGGCAGGGACAGGGGGGAACTATGGCTACACCTTC. As protein: CASSFSAGTGGNYGYTF.

The chain has TRBV18 and TRBJ1-1; D perhaps matches TRBD1 (6 bases). V was cut by 5 bases and J by 1 base, with 8 bases left in between. The CDR3 length is 13 residues. Germline lookup yields CDR1 KGHSH and CDR2 LQKENI. The CDR3 sequence is CASSTTGNTEAFF. Written as DNA, the CDR3 is TGTGCCAGCTCAACGACAGGGAACACTGAAGCTTTCTTT. Full variable domain (remainder filled in from reference TRBV18 and TRBJ1-1): NAGVMQNPRHLVRRRGQEARLRCSPMKGHSHVYWYRQLPEEGLKFMVYLQKENIIDESGMPKERFSAEFPKEGPSILRIQQVVRGDSAAYFCASSTTGNTEAFFGQGTRLTVV.